The T cell receptor (beta chain) described here comes from a study of siplizumab effects on memory and regulatory T cells. General observations from the study: Whether the proliferating Tregs (from siplizumab cultures) were suppressive was not confirmed. Solely a minor proportion of alloreactive clones could be assigned to unstimulated subsets. With siplizumab, mappable alloreactive CD4+ clones averaged roughly 64% Treg-derived, versus around 28% in controls.

This CDR3 has 15 amino acids. Germline-derived CDR1 and CDR2 are SGDLS and YYNGEE. Deletions cut 3 bases from V and 1 base from J, with 12 bases between. About this clone: Its specificity is not known.

The table came from immunoSEQ multiplex PCR; TCRdb's copy has only in-frame clones and leaves some out. Of about 100,000 clones listed, about 90% are singletons. The genes are TRBV9 and TRBJ2-3, with D maybe TRBD1 (5 bases). Sequencing was performed on CD4+ T cells sorted from blood. This receptor was taken from a human donor in good health. The CDR3 sequence is CASSARAIGTDTQYF. DNA for the CDR3: TGTGCCAGCAGCGCCAGGGCGATCGGCACAGATACGCAGTATTTT.